This T cell receptor (beta chain) was identified in a study of T cells after yellow fever vaccination. Study observations and caveats: Booster samples showed a return of most primary-vaccination clones (under 97% CD4, about 88% CD8). A minor fraction of clonotypes spanned both CD4 and CD8 compartments.

TCRdb processed the 5' RACE reads anew with MiXCR; each CDR3 protein has one entry. The sample contains around 350,000 distinct CDR3 sequences, about 6% of which appear only once. Germline CDR1 reads LNHDA; CDR2 reads SQIVND (reference sequence). V was pared by 10 bases and J by 4 bases, with 16 bases between. This CDR3 spans 13 amino acids. On this clonotype itself: Its target is unknown.

This chain connects TRBV19 to TRBJ2-5; weak D call: TRBD1 (6 bases). The sequence derives from a man aged 25-40 years who received the YFV17D yellow fever vaccine. Sequences were derived from PBMCs, sampled 5 days after the yellow fever booster vaccination. Here the CDR3 reads CATTGQMRETQYF. The CDR3 DNA reads TGTGCCACTACAGGGCAAATGAGAGAGACCCAGTACTTC.